The clone carrying this T cell receptor (beta chain) was counted a single time. The CDR3 is made up of 15 amino acids. From germline, CDR1 is SGHRS and CDR2 YFSETQ. After removal of 4 bases from V and 2 bases from J, the junction contained 6 bases not matched to a gene. In the study's own analysis: It was from reference gene primer amplification that nucleated cell counts were estimated. The protocol was immunoSEQ multiplex PCR, while the TCRdb copy is restricted to in-frame clones and leaves out a portion. That table supplies the V and J calls and clone size; D and trimming were determined from the DNA. The repertoire includes roughly 120,000 clones, about 91% of them detected once, and roughly 0.94% sits in the top ten. This sample was taken from a study of blood T cell repertoires in COVID-19. Study-level background: Samples came from the United States, Italy and Spain, spanning acute and convalescent COVID-19. T cells, B-cell-depleted T cells, or PBMCs supplied cDNA or gDNA.

The gene calls are TRBV5-1 and TRBJ2-3, with 8 bases aligning to TRBD1. This TCR came from a woman aged 50 to 60 with active or convalescent COVID-19. Sequencing was performed on peripheral blood. This CDR3 is CASSPDRASTDTQYF. CDR3 in DNA: TGCGCCAGCAGCCCGGACAGGGCGTCCACAGATACGCAGTATTTT.